This entry lists 7 T cell receptor beta chains sequenced from one sample in a study of blood T cell repertoires in COVID-19. The repertoire was sequenced with immunoSEQ multiplex PCR; TCRdb's copy has only in-frame clones and lacks some. This sample yields approximately 93,000 clones, of which 70% to 90% are seen a single time; 27% belongs to the top ten. Source material: peripheral blood. These receptors all stem from a man aged 45-65 years with active or convalescent COVID-19.

This clone was detected only a few times. The chain has TRBV6-5 and TRBJ1-3; possibly TRBD1 for D (5 bases). Germline lookup yields CDR1 MNHEY and CDR2 SVGAGI. Trimming shortened V by 6 bases and J by 2 bases, and 14 bases separated the two germline ends. This CDR3 is 15 amino acids long. CDR3 sequence: CASRVVRGAGNTIYF. The CDR3 nucleotides are TGTGCCAGCAGAGTCGTCCGGGGGGCTGGAAACACCATATATTTT.

The rearrangement uses TRBV6-6 and TRBJ1-2; 9 bases agree with TRBD1. Germline V gene sequence: CDR1 MNHNY, CDR2 SVGAGI (reference sequence). There are 15 residues in the CDR3. Trimming cost V 2 bases and J 3 bases; bases outside gene matches: 4. The CDR3, as DNA: TGTGCCAGCAGTTACCTGGACAGGGGTCACTATGGCTACACCTTC. Translating gives CASSYLDRGHYGYTF.

V and J are TRBV28 and TRBJ2-1; 7 positions agree with TRBD2. The V and J ends lost 3 bases and 4 bases, in that order; junction bases with no gene match: 24. This CDR3 is 21 amino acids long. Germline CDR1 reads MDHEN; CDR2 reads SYDVKM. DNA for the CDR3: TGTGCCAGCAGTTTTCCCGAACCCCGGAGGGTCGGGAGGAGGGCTTACAATGAGCAGTTCTTC. Its protein is CASSFPEPRRVGRRAYNEQFF.

This sequence joins TRBV7-9 and TRBJ1-2; 9 positions agree with TRBD1. The germline gives CDR1 SEHNR, CDR2 FQNEAQ (reference sequence). With V trimmed by 8 bases and J by 6 bases, 7 bases remained unmatched. This CDR3 region has 13 residues. Here the CDR3 reads CASHETGGNGYTF. The CDR3 nucleotides are TGTGCCAGCCACGAAACAGGGGGCAATGGCTACACCTTC.

The chain joins TRBV4-3 to TRBJ2-7; possibly TRBD1 for D (7 bases). The CDR3 extends over 16 amino acids. Trimming removed 4 bases from V and 1 base from J, with 17 bases in between. Germline V gene data show CDR1 as LGHNA and CDR2 as YSLEER. This CDR3 is CASSPYLTGTSYEQYF. In DNA form, the CDR3 reads TGCGCCAGCAGCCCATACCTGACAGGGACTTCCTACGAGCAGTACTTC.

The CDR3 protein is CASIGSHRGPYEQYF. CDR3 in DNA: TGTGCCAGCATCGGAAGCCACAGGGGGCCCTACGAGCAGTACTTC. The V and J genes are TRBV6-5 and TRBJ2-7, with 9 bases that match TRBD1. In germline, CDR1 is MNHEY, CDR2 SVGAGI. Unmatched junction bases numbered 9, after V lost 7 bases and J lost 2 bases. The CDR3 runs 15 residues.

V is TRBV28 and J is TRBJ1-1; D uncertain. The CDR3 sequence is 13 residues long. Trimming cost V 5 bases and J 5 bases, with 12 bases left between them. The germline CDR1 and CDR2 sequences are MDHEN and SYDVKM. CDR3 loop: CASSQPSGTEAFF. In DNA, the CDR3 is TGTGCCAGCAGTCAACCTTCCGGGACTGAAGCTTTCTTT.